Below, 21 T cell receptor beta chains from the same sample are listed, as sequenced in a study of cytomegalovirus exposure and HLA in healthy donors. PCR used 60 Vbeta primers and 13 Jbeta primers. Using immunoSEQ multiplex PCR, the repertoire was profiled, and TCRdb retains in-frame clones only, with some absent. The table has 95,000 to 150,000 clones, 80% seen once. Sequences were obtained from PBMCs. These receptors originate from a man younger than 45 in good health and CMV-seropositive.

V usage is TRBV7-8 and J usage is TRBJ2-7, with 7 bases identical to TRBD1. CDR1 is SGHVS, CDR2 FQNEAQ, per germline. The CDR3 runs 15 residues. V gave up 4 bases and J gave up 2 bases; unmatched junction bases: 8. The chain's CDR3 is CASSWDSPTTYEQYF. CDR3 bases: TGTGCCAGCAGCTGGGACAGCCCCACTACCTACGAGCAGTACTTC. Full variable domain (rest looked up from reference TRBV7-8 and TRBJ2-7): GAGVSQSPRYKVAKRGQDVALRCDPISGHVSLFWYQQALGQGPEFLTYFQNEAQLDKSGLPSDRFFAERPEGSVSTLKIQRTQQEDSAVYLCASSWDSPTTYEQYFGPGTRLTVT.

The rearrangement joins TRBV5-1 to TRBJ1-3; D possibly corresponds to TRBD1 (5 bases). The CDR3 consists of 16 residues. Deletions cut 4 bases from V and 0 bases from J, with 14 bases between. From germline, CDR1 is SGHRS and CDR2 YFSETQ. The chain's CDR3 is CASSDWGPDSGNTIYF. The CDR3 region has the DNA TGCGCCAGCAGCGATTGGGGCCCTGACTCTGGAAACACCATATATTTT.

The rearrangement joins TRBV5-1 to TRBJ1-2; tentative D call: TRBD1 (5 bases). In germline, CDR1 is SGHRS, CDR2 YFSETQ. V shed 0 bases and J shed 4 bases, with 13 bases lying between them. CDR3 length equals 15 residues. The CDR3 DNA is TGCGCCAGCAGCTTGGCGGAGGGGCTGGGCTATGGCTACACCTTC. Translating it yields CASSLAEGLGYGYTF.

The rearrangement uses TRBV15 and TRBJ1-1, with D possibly being TRBD1 (5 bases). CDR3 length: 14 amino acids. Per the germline V gene, CDR1 is LNHNV and CDR2 is YYDKDF (reference sequence). V lost 5 bases, J lost 4 bases, and 14 bases lay in between. CDR3 sequence: CATSEWRGGTEAFF. The CDR3 nucleotides read TGTGCCACCAGCGAGTGGAGGGGAGGCACTGAAGCTTTCTTT.

This chain uses TRBV4-2 with TRBJ2-3; 9 bases map to TRBD2. With V trimmed by 0 bases and J by 2 bases, 3 bases remained unmatched. The germline V gene has CDR1 LGHNA and CDR2 YNFKEQ. CDR3 length: 16 amino acids. CDR3 nucleotides: TGTGCCAGCAGCCAAGAACTAGCGGGTTTCACAGATACGCAGTATTTT. This gives the protein CASSQELAGFTDTQYF.

The CDR3 coding sequence is TGTGCCAGCAGCGTCAGACAGGGGGCCCACACTGAAGCTTTCTTT. Its translation: CASSVRQGAHTEAFF. The rearrangement joins TRBV9 to TRBJ1-1; 10 nucleotides align to TRBD1. Germline values: CDR1 SGDLS, CDR2 YYNGEE. V shed 2 bases and J 3 bases; nucleotides not matched to a gene: 4. CDR3 size: 15 residues.

This clone has a single count. The chain employs TRBV6-5 and TRBJ2-2; tentatively, D is TRBD2 (7 bases). Looked up from germline, CDR1 is MNHEY and CDR2 is SVGAGI. The CDR3 runs 14 residues. V gave up 4 bases and J gave up 7 bases, with 13 bases separating them. Written as DNA, the CDR3 is TGTGCCAGCAGTTCCCGCGGGGGCAGCGGGGAGCTGTTTTTT. It encodes CASSSRGGSGELFF.

V usage is TRBV19 and J usage is TRBJ1-1; no firm D call. Germline V gives CDR1 LNHDA, CDR2 SQIVND (reference sequence). Between the trimmed V and J ends, which lost 7 bases and 5 bases, there was a span of 17 bases. This CDR3 has 14 amino acids. The DNA of the CDR3 is TGTGCCAGTACCCCCCGGGGTATGGGAACTGAAGCTTTCTTT. Its protein product is CASTPRGMGTEAFF. Together with reference TRBV19 and TRBJ1-1, the CDR3 gives the full variable domain: DGGITQSPKYLFRKEGQNVTLSCEQNLNHDAMYWYRQDPGQGLRLIYYSQIVNDFQKGDIAEGYSVSREKKESFPLTVTSAQKNPTAFYLCASTPRGMGTEAFFGQGTRLTVV.

The chain carries TRBV13 and TRBJ2-1; D perhaps matches TRBD1 (5 bases). CDR3 size: 13 residues. V was clipped by 3 bases and J by 6 bases, with 9 bases between them. Germline CDR1 is PRHDT and CDR2 is FYEKMQ (reference sequence). This CDR3 reads CASSFGQGNEQFF. The CDR3 bases are TGTGCCAGCAGCTTTGGCCAGGGCAATGAGCAGTTCTTC.

The gene calls are TRBV19 and TRBJ1-4; D unclear. V shed 3 bases and J shed 7 bases, with 15 bases lying between them. Germline V gives CDR1 LNHDA, CDR2 SQIVND (reference sequence). The CDR3 is made up of 15 amino acids. CDR3: CASSIPETAVEKLFF. In nucleotides, the CDR3 is TGTGCCAGTAGTATTCCCGAGACGGCGGTTGAAAAACTGTTTTTT.

The V and J genes are TRBV13 and TRBJ2-7, with D perhaps matching TRBD2 (6 bases). From germline, CDR1 is PRHDT and CDR2 FYEKMQ (reference sequence). The CDR3 spans 14 residues. V was trimmed by 3 bases and J by 0 bases, leaving 9 bases between them. CDR3 sequence reads: CASSLQRASYEQYF. In DNA, the CDR3 is TGTGCCAGCAGCTTGCAGCGGGCCTCCTACGAGCAGTACTTC.

V and J are TRBV21-1 and TRBJ1-5; the D call in the table, TRBD1, was not verified against the DNA. TRBV21-1 is an annotated pseudogene. The CDR3 loop spans 21 amino acids. In DNA form, the CDR3 reads TGTGCCAGCAGCAAAGATCAGGGGACAGGGTCCCTCACTTATAGCAATCAGCCCCAGCATTTT. This codes for CASSKDQGTGSLTYSNQPQHF.

As concerns this clone: The sample has other DNA sequences that encode this CDR3 too. This chain connects TRBV28 to TRBJ2-2, with D possibly TRBD1 on 7 matching bases. The germline V and J ends were trimmed by 3 bases and 6 bases, with 11 bases remaining between them. CDR1 MDHEN and CDR2 SYDVKM come from the germline V gene. CDR3 length: 14 amino acids. CDR3 in DNA: TGTGCCAGCAGTTTGGAGGGGGCTGCCGGGGAGCTGTTTTTT. Amino acid sequence: CASSLEGAAGELFF. Complete variable domain (other parts from reference TRBV28 and TRBJ2-2): DVKVTQSSRYLVKRTGEKVFLECVQDMDHENMFWYRQDPGLGLRLIYFSYDVKMKEKGDIPEGYSVSREKKERFSLILESASTNQTSMYLCASSLEGAAGELFFGEGSRLTVL.

The chain recombines TRBV15 with TRBJ1-1; weak D call: TRBD1 (5 bases). The CDR3 loop spans 15 amino acids. CDR1 and CDR2 (germline): LNHNV, YYDKDF (reference sequence). V lost 0 bases and J 5 bases, leaving 13 bases between the germline ends. The CDR3 loop is CATSREWSRDTEAFF. The CDR3 nucleotides are TGTGCCACCAGCAGAGAATGGTCCAGGGATACTGAAGCTTTCTTT.

The chain uses TRBV2 and TRBJ2-2; 9 bases agree with TRBD1. Germline V gene sequence: CDR1 SNHLY, CDR2 FYNNEI. The length of the CDR3 is 15 residues. The V gene end was trimmed by 6 bases and the J gene end by 4 bases; junction bases not matched to a gene: 6. CDR3 nucleotide sequence: TGTGCCAGCAGGGGGGGACAGGGATTCACCGGGGAGCTGTTTTTT. Translating it yields CASRGGQGFTGELFF.

The rearrangement uses TRBV6-5 and TRBJ2-1; the match to TRBD2 covers 7 bases. The V segment lost 6 bases and the J segment 7 bases; nucleotides outside the gene matches: 12. The CDR3 totals 15 residues. Germline CDR1 and CDR2: MNHEY and SVGAGI. The CDR3 region is CASSRPQLARNEQFF. In DNA form, the CDR3 reads TGTGCCAGCAGCCGACCACAACTAGCGCGGAATGAGCAGTTCTTC.

The chain employs TRBV2 and TRBJ2-5; 8 bases are a match to TRBD2. This CDR3 spans 14 amino acids. Germline V lookup: CDR1 SNHLY, CDR2 FYNNEI. V dropped 2 bases and J dropped 3; count of bases not matched to a gene: 2. The CDR3 DNA sequence: TGTGCCAGCAGTGAAACAGCGGGGGAAGAGACCCAGTACTTC. Amino acid sequence: CASSETAGEETQYF.

The V gene is TRBV14, the J gene TRBJ1-2; TRBD1 matches 11 bases. Germline V gene lookup returns CDR1 SGHDN and CDR2 FVKESK. This CDR3 is built from 16 residues. The ends lost 2 bases at V and 3 bases at J; junction bases unmatched: 5. The CDR3 region has the DNA TGTGCCAGCAGCCAACCGGACAGGGGGCTTGACTATGGCTACACCTTC. Its translation: CASSQPDRGLDYGYTF.

V and J are TRBV29-1 and TRBJ2-5; D remains ambiguous. This CDR3 spans 15 amino acids. Germline V gene sequence: CDR1 SQVTM, CDR2 ANQGSEA. V gave up 1 base and J gave up 2 bases, with 14 bases separating them. The CDR3 DNA reads TGCAGCGTTGAAGTGCCGGTTGATCAACAAGAGACCCAGTACTTC. It codes for CSVEVPVDQQETQYF.

This chain uses TRBV30 with TRBJ2-1, with 8 bases aligning to TRBD2. The CDR3 sequence is 13 residues long. Germline CDR1 reads GTSNPN; CDR2 reads SVGIG (reference sequence). The V gene end was trimmed by 8 bases and the J gene end by 0 bases; junction bases not matched to a gene: 3. CDR3 residues: CAGGGSSYNEQFF. As DNA, the CDR3 is TGTGCCGGCGGGGGGAGCTCCTACAATGAGCAGTTCTTC.

The rearrangement links TRBV9 to TRBJ1-2; no firm D call. CDR1 SGDLS and CDR2 YYNGEE come from the germline V gene. The CDR3 totals 13 residues. V was pared by 0 bases and J by 4 bases, with 7 bases between. The CDR3 here is CASSVAGTYGYTF. DNA of the CDR3: TGTGCCAGCAGCGTAGCGGGTACCTATGGCTACACCTTC.